These 19 T cell receptor beta chains were all obtained from the same sample, sequenced in a study of cytomegalovirus exposure and HLA in healthy donors. Sequencing was performed with immunoSEQ multiplex PCR; in TCRdb, only in-frame clones are kept and a portion is missing. The data show roughly 120,000 clones, roughly nine tenths seen once. Sequenced material: PBMCs. Receptors originate from a man younger than 30 in good health and CMV-seropositive.

CDR3 bases: TGTGCCAGCAGTGACGCGGGGGGGAGCACAGATACGCAGTATTTT. Its protein product is CASSDAGGSTDTQYF. The chain combines TRBV6-4 with TRBJ2-3, with TRBD2 matching over 9 bases. CDR3 length: 15 residues. V gave up 2 bases and J gave up 0 bases; unmatched junction bases: 0. Germline V CDR1 and CDR2: MRHNA, SNTAGT.

The rearrangement uses TRBV14 and TRBJ1-1, with TRBD1 matching 7 bases. Germline values: CDR1 SGHDN, CDR2 FVKESK. This CDR3 is built from 13 residues. With 5 bases clipped from V and 1 base from J, the junction kept 1 base outside the gene matches. CDR3 DNA sequence: TGTGCCAGCAGCTGGGACAGGAACACTGAAGCTTTCTTT. It codes for CASSWDRNTEAFF.

CDR3 in amino acids: CASSLSSGQETQYF. The CDR3 DNA follows: TGCGCCAGCAGCTTGTCTAGCGGCCAAGAGACCCAGTACTTC. The chain uses TRBV5-1 and TRBJ2-5; TRBD2 aligns across 7 bases. CDR3 length equals 14 residues. Germline V gives CDR1 SGHRS, CDR2 YFSETQ. V shed 1 base, J shed 1 base, and the junction held 1 base outside the gene matches.

This chain connects TRBV5-1 to TRBJ1-2; 7 nucleotides agree with TRBD1. Unmatched junction bases numbered 8, after V lost 4 bases and J lost 8 bases. Germline CDR1 is SGHRS and CDR2 is YFSETQ. This CDR3 is built from 13 residues. CDR3 sequence: CASSPGQADGYTF. In DNA form, the CDR3 reads TGCGCCAGCAGCCCCGGACAGGCGGACGGCTACACCTTC.

V usage is TRBV14 and J usage is TRBJ1-1, with D possibly matching TRBD1 (6 bases). Trimming pared 6 bases from V and 4 bases from J, leaving 15 bases between. CDR1 and CDR2 (germline): SGHDN, FVKESK. CDR3 length equals 14 residues. CDR3 sequence reads: CASRATGGSTEAFF. The DNA of the CDR3 is TGTGCCAGCAGGGCGACAGGCGGGAGCACTGAAGCTTTCTTT.

The V gene is TRBV4-2, the J gene TRBJ2-3; 7 nucleotides align to TRBD2. Per the germline V gene, CDR1 is LGHNA and CDR2 is YNFKEQ. V gave up 0 bases and J gave up 2 bases; unmatched junction bases: 5. The CDR3 runs 16 residues. The CDR3 DNA is TGTGCCAGCAGCCAAGAGCGGGGGAGACTCACAGATACGCAGTATTTT. It yields the protein CASSQERGRLTDTQYF.

This rearrangement joins TRBV11-2 to TRBJ1-6, with D maybe TRBD1 (6 bases). This CDR3 is built from 15 residues. Germline lookup yields CDR1 SGHAT and CDR2 FQNNGV. V dropped 3 bases and J dropped 9 bases, with 15 bases sitting between them. The CDR3 here is CASSLYQGISSPLHF. The DNA for the CDR3 is TGTGCCAGCAGCTTGTATCAGGGGATAAGTTCACCCCTCCACTTT.

The chain recombines TRBV6-5 with TRBJ2-7, with D uncertain. Germline V gives CDR1 MNHEY, CDR2 SVGAGI. Trimming pared 0 bases from V and 6 bases from J, leaving 9 bases between. The CDR3 length is 13 residues. The CDR3 bases are TGTGCCAGCAGTTACTCTGGTACTCGCGAGCAGTACTTC. Translated, it gives CASSYSGTREQYF.

The CDR3 DNA follows: TGCGCCAGCAGCCAGATCCCAGGGTTGTACCAAGAGACCCAGTACTTC. The encoded protein is CASSQIPGLYQETQYF. This chain connects TRBV5-1 to TRBJ2-5; tentatively, D is TRBD1 (5 bases). The CDR3 length is 16 residues. Trimming cost V 4 bases and J 0 bases, with 16 bases left between them. The germline V gene encodes CDR1 SGHRS and CDR2 YFSETQ. Looking up the rest from reference TRBV5-1 and TRBJ2-5 gives the full variable domain: KAGVTQTPRYLIKTRGQQVTLSCSPISGHRSVSWYQQTPGQGLQFLFEYFSETQRNKGNFPGRFSGRQFSNSRSEMNVSTLELGDSALYLCASSQIPGLYQETQYFGPGTRLLVL.

The chain couples TRBV7-2 to TRBJ1-3, with D hard to call. CDR3 length equals 18 residues. Trimming pared 8 bases from V and 0 bases from J, leaving 23 bases between. Germline CDR1 and CDR2: SGHTA and FQGNSA. As DNA, the CDR3 is TGTGCCAGCTCCCCCATACGGACTGGCTTCAGCTCTGGAAACACCATATATTTT. Translation: CASSPIRTGFSSGNTIYF.

V usage is TRBV5-4 and J usage is TRBJ2-1; 14 bases align to TRBD2. Looked up from germline, CDR1 is SGHNT and CDR2 is YYREEE (reference sequence). Trimming at V came to 4 bases and at J to 8 bases, leaving 5 bases not matched to a gene. CDR3 length: 15 residues. Here the CDR3 reads CASSTGLAGVDEQFF. The DNA of the CDR3 is TGTGCCAGCAGCACGGGACTAGCGGGAGTCGATGAGCAGTTCTTC.

The V and J genes are TRBV29-1 and TRBJ1-2, with D hard to call. There are 11 residues in the CDR3. Trimming removed 2 bases from V and 4 bases from J, with 5 bases in between. The germline V gene encodes CDR1 SQVTM and CDR2 ANQGSEA. DNA for the CDR3: TGCAGCGTTGAACAGCGCTATGGCTACACCTTC. It encodes CSVEQRYGYTF.

J is TRBJ1-1 and V is TRBV7-9; the match to TRBD1 covers 8 bases. The germline gives CDR1 SEHNR, CDR2 FQNEAQ (reference sequence). The CDR3 consists of 16 residues. Germline trimming cut 5 bases from V and 7 bases from J; bases unmatched to any gene: 15. The CDR3 region has the DNA TGTGCCAGCAGCCCAGGGTCGACAGGGGTGGGGTTTGAAGCTTTCTTT. Its protein product is CASSPGSTGVGFEAFF.

The V and J genes are TRBV5-1 and TRBJ2-7; tentative D call: TRBD2 (6 bases). Germline assignment: CDR1 SGHRS and CDR2 YFSETQ. The CDR3 extends over 16 amino acids. V was trimmed by 4 bases and J by 2 bases, leaving 19 bases between them. Here the CDR3 reads CASSPFTVGTPYEQYF. The DNA of the CDR3 is TGCGCCAGCAGCCCCTTTACCGTGGGGACTCCCTACGAGCAGTACTTC.

The chain links TRBV19 to TRBJ1-3; D uncertain. The CDR3 totals 12 residues. The V gene lost 5 bases and the J gene lost 7 bases, with 9 bases spanning the gap. The germline V gene encodes CDR1 LNHDA and CDR2 SQIVND (reference sequence). CDR3 in DNA: TGTGCCAGTAGTCCTGGAGTCAACACCATATATTTT. It encodes CASSPGVNTIYF.

The chain carries TRBV27 and TRBJ1-6, with 9 bases aligning to TRBD1. The J segment lost 3 bases and the V segment lost 5 bases, leaving 5 bases of the junction unmatched. From germline, CDR1 is MNHEY and CDR2 SMNVEV (reference sequence). The CDR3 covers 16 residues. DNA of the CDR3: TGTGCCAGCAGTAGCCGGACAGGGGACTATAATTCACCCCTCCACTTT. Its translation: CASSSRTGDYNSPLHF.

The V and J genes are TRBV29-1 and TRBJ2-1, with TRBD1 matching 10 bases. V trimming: 2 bases; J trimming: 8 bases; junction bases outside the gene matches: 12. This CDR3 spans 16 amino acids. Germline V CDR1 and CDR2: SQVTM, ANQGSEA. The CDR3 spells CSVELIGTGDSDEQFF. The CDR3 DNA sequence: TGCAGCGTTGAACTGATTGGGACAGGGGATAGCGATGAGCAGTTCTTC.

The J gene is TRBJ1-2, the V gene TRBV30; no clear D. With 0 bases removed from V and 4 bases from J, the gap between germline ends came to 6 bases. This CDR3 contains 12 residues. Germline V gene sequence: CDR1 GTSNPN, CDR2 SVGIG (reference sequence). Here the CDR3 DNA reads TGTGCCTGGAGTGTACTGCCCTATGGCTACACCTTC. Translation gives CAWSVLPYGYTF.

The rearrangement uses TRBV27 and TRBJ1-5; D is unresolved. Germline V gene data show CDR1 as MNHEY and CDR2 as SMNVEV (reference sequence). CDR3 length: 13 amino acids. V was trimmed by 5 bases and J by 5 bases, leaving 10 bases between them. The CDR3 sequence is CASSPRTHQPQHF. CDR3 coding DNA: TGTGCCAGCAGTCCCCGGACTCATCAGCCCCAGCATTTT.